One TCR beta chain is described in this entry. Antigen: not known. CDR3 length: 15 amino acids. V trimming: 6 bases; J trimming: 2 bases; junction bases outside the gene matches: 6. The germline V gene encodes CDR1 SNHLY and CDR2 FYNNEI. The protocol was immunoSEQ multiplex PCR, while the TCRdb copy is restricted to in-frame clones and leaves out a portion. The sample yields roughly 40,000 clones, 88% seen once. The sample is drawn from a study of T cell responses to AZD1222 COVID-19 vaccine. Whole-study findings and limits: Mapped onto spike, vaccine-associated CD4 TCRs spanned it and were dominant at 160-218 and 743-854. Following two doses of AZD1222, Spike-specific TCR breadth and depth rose.

The sequence came from an adult who received the MenACWY meningococcal vaccine as a control. This specimen consisted of peripheral blood, obtained 28 days after the second dose of the MenACWY control vaccine. The chain employs TRBV2 and TRBJ2-3, with 9 bases identical to TRBD1. The CDR3 loop is CASRPTGGTTDTQYF. CDR3 DNA: TGTGCCAGCAGGCCGACAGGGGGTACCACAGATACGCAGTATTTT.